Presented here are 21 T cell receptor beta chains from one specimen sequenced in a study of PD-1 blockade in classical Hodgkin lymphoma. Time point meaning: cycle 4 day 1 (C4D1), after less than 7 weeks of nivolumab. Each patient relapsed following autologous stem cell transplantation, and prior brentuximab vedotin exposure differed. Sequenced by immunoSEQ multiplex PCR; TCRdb stores in-frame clones only, minus some. The sample lists under 50,000 clones, roughly two thirds occurring once. Sample: peripheral blood mononuclear cells (PBMCs), taken before the fourth cycle of nivolumab. The receptors were sampled from a human donor with classical Hodgkin lymphoma.

This chain links TRBV5-1 with TRBJ1-1; no clear D. This CDR3 has 14 residues. The ends were cut back, 5 bases at V and 1 base at J, with 12 bases in the middle. Germline CDR1 SGHRS, CDR2 YFSETQ. The CDR3 DNA follows: TGCGCCAGCAGATTCTGGTCAGAGAACACTGAAGCTTTCTTT. Translating it yields CASRFWSENTEAFF.

V usage is TRBV28 and J usage is TRBJ2-1; D remains ambiguous. Trimming cost V 6 bases and J 0 bases, with 9 bases left between them. Germline CDR1 and CDR2: MDHEN and SYDVKM. The CDR3 is 14 residues long. CDR3 loop: CASRIKSSYNEQFF. CDR3 DNA: TGTGCCAGCAGGATCAAATCCTCCTACAATGAGCAGTTCTTC.

The J gene is TRBJ1-2, the V gene TRBV7-9; 7 bases fit TRBD1. The V and J ends lost 5 bases and 8 bases, in that order; junction bases with no gene match: 5. The CDR3 has 12 residues. Germline CDR1 SEHNR, CDR2 FQNEAQ (reference sequence). Here the CDR3 DNA reads TGTGCCAGCAGCCGCGACAGGGAGGGCTACACCTTC. This translates into CASSRDREGYTF.

The rearrangement uses TRBV19 and TRBJ2-5, with 9 bases matching TRBD1. V shed 7 bases, J shed 1 base, and the junction held 7 bases outside the gene matches. Germline CDR1 is LNHDA and CDR2 is SQIVND (reference sequence). This CDR3 has 15 residues. CDR3 bases: TGTGCCAGTACTCCCGGGACAGGGCCCCAAGAGACCCAGTACTTC. Its translation is CASTPGTGPQETQYF.

The rearrangement links TRBV9 to TRBJ2-2; D perhaps matches TRBD1 (6 bases). Germline V gives CDR1 SGDLS, CDR2 YYNGEE. The CDR3 runs to 15 residues. The V end lost 4 bases, the J end lost 6 bases, and 16 bases lay between the germline ends. DNA for the CDR3: TGTGCCAGCAGCAAACAGGGTGGGGACGCCGGGGAGCTGTTTTTT. It translates to CASSKQGGDAGELFF.

The rearrangement uses TRBV5-6 and TRBJ1-5; the D gene is possibly TRBD1 (5 bases). This CDR3 region has 15 residues. Looked up from germline, CDR1 is SGHDT and CDR2 is YYEEEE. V was clipped by 4 bases and J by 1 base, with 12 bases between them. The CDR3 loop is CASSRGGGSNQPQHF. CDR3 DNA: TGTGCCAGCAGCCGGGGCGGGGGGAGCAATCAGCCCCAGCATTTT.

This rearrangement joins TRBV10-3 to TRBJ1-4, with D hard to call. In germline, CDR1 is ENHRY, CDR2 SYGVKD. Between the trimmed V and J ends, which lost 6 bases and 0 bases, there was a span of 17 bases. The CDR3 runs 17 residues. CDR3 bases: TGTGCCATCAGCCCCAGGAAAGCAACAGCAACTAATGAAAAACTGTTTTTT. Its translation is CAISPRKATATNEKLFF.

The rearrangement joins TRBV29-1 to TRBJ1-2; D is ambiguous. V lost 8 bases, J lost 4 bases, and 14 bases lay in between. This CDR3 has 12 residues. Germline lookup yields CDR1 SQVTM and CDR2 ANQGSEA. As DNA, the CDR3 is TGCAGCTTATCCCGGGCCTCCTATGGCTACACCTTC. It yields the protein CSLSRASYGYTF.

In its sample, this clone was seen a few times. This chain links TRBV7-2 with TRBJ2-1, with TRBD1 matching 12 bases. Germline V gene lookup returns CDR1 SGHTA and CDR2 FQGNSA. This CDR3 contains 15 residues. J was trimmed by 6 bases and V by 6 bases; bases with no gene match: 6. In nucleotides, the CDR3 is TGTGCCAGCAGGATGGGGGACAGGGGGCGCAATGAGCAGTTCTTC. It specifies CASRMGDRGRNEQFF.

The V call is TRBV18, the J call TRBJ1-5; D may be TRBD1 (6 bases). CDR3 length: 14 residues. In germline, CDR1 is KGHSH, CDR2 LQKENI. V lost 6 bases and J lost 4, with 13 bases in between. The chain's CDR3 is CASSVQGGNQPQHF. The CDR3, as DNA: TGTGCCAGCTCTGTACAGGGTGGGAATCAGCCCCAGCATTTT.

The rearrangement links TRBV11-1 to TRBJ2-3, with D perhaps matching TRBD1 (6 bases). Trimming left V 8 bases short and J 9 bases short, with 12 bases between. The CDR3 consists of 11 residues. Germline V gene sequence: CDR1 SGHAT, CDR2 FQDESV (reference sequence). CDR3 region: CASGTGGTQYF. The CDR3 coding sequence is TGTGCCAGCGGCACTGGGGGCACGCAGTATTTT.

In regard to this clone: Relative to the germline gene, one junction end is altered; a read error may explain this. This chain links TRBV29-1 with TRBJ2-5, with D possibly matching TRBD1 (7 bases). The CDR3 has 12 residues. Germline CDR1 and CDR2: SQVTM and ANQGSEA. CDR3 amino acids: CSARRGPETRYF. The CDR3 DNA is TGCAGCGCCAGGAGGGGGCCGGAGACCCGGTACTTC. Supplemented by reference TRBV29-1 and TRBJ2-5, the full variable domain reads SAVISQKPSRDICQRGTSLTIQCQVDSQVTMMFWYRQQPGQSLTLIATANQGSEATYESGFVIDKFPISRPNLTFSTLTVSNMSPEDSSIYLCSARRGPETRYFGPGTRLLVL.

The rearrangement links TRBV5-1 to TRBJ2-7, with 9 bases identical to TRBD2. Trimming at V came to 1 base and at J to 1 base, leaving 12 bases not matched to a gene. This CDR3 has 18 amino acids. The V gene's germline CDR1 is SGHRS and CDR2 YFSETQ. The CDR3 region is CASSLLSPSGTRSYEQYF. The CDR3 nucleotides read TGCGCCAGCAGCTTGCTATCCCCTAGCGGGACCCGATCCTACGAGCAGTACTTC.

This chain uses TRBV6-1 with TRBJ1-4; D is unresolved. The V end lost 2 bases, the J end lost 0 bases, and 16 bases lay between the germline ends. This CDR3 comprises 18 residues. Germline CDR1 is MNHNS and CDR2 is SASEGT. The CDR3 sequence is CASSERRAGNATNEKLFF. Here the CDR3 DNA reads TGTGCCAGCAGTGAACGAAGAGCGGGGAACGCAACTAATGAAAAACTGTTTTTT.

This chain connects TRBV28 to TRBJ1-2, with D tentatively TRBD1 (6 bases). Germline V lookup: CDR1 MDHEN, CDR2 SYDVKM. The CDR3 spans 16 residues. V gave up 5 bases and J gave up 4 bases, with 20 bases separating them. As DNA, the CDR3 is TGTGCCAGCAGTACCCCTAGAGGGGGAGGCAGCTATGGCTACACCTTC. Its protein product is CASSTPRGGGSYGYTF.

The chain couples TRBV28 to TRBJ1-2, with no clear D. There are 11 residues in the CDR3. V lost 3 bases and J lost 7, with 6 bases in between. The germline V gene encodes CDR1 MDHEN and CDR2 SYDVKM. CDR3 coding DNA: TGTGCCAGCAGTTTCGTACGTGGCTACACCTTC. Residues: CASSFVRGYTF.

The V and J genes are TRBV19 and TRBJ2-1; 12 nucleotides align to TRBD1. The CDR3 is 14 amino acids. The junction had 8 bases not matched to a gene; V was cut back by 7 bases and J by 10 bases. CDR1 and CDR2 from the germline V gene are LNHDA and SQIVND (reference sequence). The CDR3 region has the DNA TGTGCCAGTAAAAACCGGGACAGGGGGCACGAGCAGTTCTTC. Translating gives CASKNRDRGHEQFF.

The chain links TRBV6-5 to TRBJ1-2; no clear D gene. Germline CDR1 MNHEY, CDR2 SVGAGI. Trimming stripped 5 bases from V and 6 bases from J, with 13 bases between. The CDR3 is 13 residues long. The CDR3 DNA is TGTGCCAGCAGTCAACGAGGAGGAGATGGCTACACCTTC. The encoded protein is CASSQRGGDGYTF.

The chain links TRBV9 to TRBJ2-5; 10 bases are a match to TRBD2. The CDR3 has 16 amino acids. The V and J ends lost 3 bases and 1 base, in that order; junction bases with no gene match: 6. CDR1 and CDR2 from the germline V gene are SGDLS and YYNGEE. CDR3 DNA: TGTGCCAGCAGCGCGCTAGCGGGAGCTAGCCAAGAGACCCAGTACTTC. Protein sequence: CASSALAGASQETQYF.

This clone was picked up many times. V gene TRBV28 combines with J gene TRBJ2-5; no clear D. Germline V CDR1 and CDR2: MDHEN, SYDVKM. The CDR3 length is 11 residues. The germline V and J ends were trimmed by 4 bases and 7 bases, with 7 bases remaining between them. The CDR3 here is CASSSVGTQYF. CDR3 DNA sequence: TGTGCCAGCAGTTCCGTCGGGACCCAGTACTTC.

The chain links TRBV28 to TRBJ2-6; no clear D gene. Germline-derived CDR1 and CDR2 are MDHEN and SYDVKM. V lost 6 bases and J 0 bases, leaving 15 bases between the germline ends. CDR3 length equals 17 residues. CDR3: CASSRTFSPSGANVLTF. CDR3 DNA: TGTGCCAGCAGCCGAACGTTCAGTCCCTCTGGGGCCAACGTCCTGACTTTC.